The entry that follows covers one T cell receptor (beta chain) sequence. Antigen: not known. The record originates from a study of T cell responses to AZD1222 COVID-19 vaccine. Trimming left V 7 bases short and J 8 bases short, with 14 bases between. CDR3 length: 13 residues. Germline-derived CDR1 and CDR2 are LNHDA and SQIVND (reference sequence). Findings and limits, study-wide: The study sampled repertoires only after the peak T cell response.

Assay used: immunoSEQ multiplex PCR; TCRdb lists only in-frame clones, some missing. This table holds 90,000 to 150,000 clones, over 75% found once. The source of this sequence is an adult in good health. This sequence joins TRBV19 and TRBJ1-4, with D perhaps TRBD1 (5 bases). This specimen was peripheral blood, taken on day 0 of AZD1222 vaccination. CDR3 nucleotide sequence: TGTGCCAGTATGAGGGGAATCAACGAAAAACTGTTTTTT. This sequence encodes CASMRGINEKLFF. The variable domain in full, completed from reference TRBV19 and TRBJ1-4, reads DGGITQSPKYLFRKEGQNVTLSCEQNLNHDAMYWYRQDPGQGLRLIYYSQIVNDFQKGDIAEGYSVSREKKESFPLTVTSAQKNPTAFYLCASMRGINEKLFFGSGTQLSVL.